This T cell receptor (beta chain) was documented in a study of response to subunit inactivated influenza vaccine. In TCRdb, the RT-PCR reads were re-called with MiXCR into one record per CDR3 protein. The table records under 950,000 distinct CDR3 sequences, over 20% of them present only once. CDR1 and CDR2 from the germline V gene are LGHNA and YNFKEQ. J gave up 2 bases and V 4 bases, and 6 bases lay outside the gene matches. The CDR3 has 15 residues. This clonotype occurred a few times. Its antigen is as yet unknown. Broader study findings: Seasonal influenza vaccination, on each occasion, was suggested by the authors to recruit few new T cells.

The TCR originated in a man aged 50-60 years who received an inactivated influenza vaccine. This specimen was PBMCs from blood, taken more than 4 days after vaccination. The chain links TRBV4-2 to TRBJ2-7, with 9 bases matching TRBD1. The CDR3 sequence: CASSPWTGETYEQYF. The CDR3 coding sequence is TGTGCCAGCAGCCCCTGGACAGGGGAGACCTACGAGCAGTACTTC.